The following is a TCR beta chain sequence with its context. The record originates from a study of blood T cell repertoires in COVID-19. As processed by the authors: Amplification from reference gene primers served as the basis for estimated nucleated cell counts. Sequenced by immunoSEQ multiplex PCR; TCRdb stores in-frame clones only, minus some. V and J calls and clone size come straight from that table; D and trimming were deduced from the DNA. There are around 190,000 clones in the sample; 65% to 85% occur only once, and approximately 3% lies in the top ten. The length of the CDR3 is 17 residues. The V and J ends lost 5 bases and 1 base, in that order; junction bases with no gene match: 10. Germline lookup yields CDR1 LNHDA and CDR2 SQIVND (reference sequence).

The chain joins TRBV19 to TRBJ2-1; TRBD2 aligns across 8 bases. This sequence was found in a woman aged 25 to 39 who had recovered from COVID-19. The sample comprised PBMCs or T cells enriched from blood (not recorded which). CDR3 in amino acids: CASSSRGGGSSYNEQFF. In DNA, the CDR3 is TGTGCCAGTAGTTCTCGGGGGGGCGGGAGTTCCTACAATGAGCAGTTCTTC.